Detailed here is one TCR beta chain. The data stem from a study of control samples from healthy donors and cancer patients. CDR3 length: 15 residues. The table came from immunoSEQ multiplex PCR; TCRdb's copy has only in-frame clones and leaves some out. The sample records 200,000 to 250,000 clones, just under 95% being singletons. This rearrangement joins TRBV21-1 to TRBJ1-5; no DNA check was done on the table's D call, TRBD1. TRBV21-1 is a documented pseudogene. The sequence was obtained from a man aged 50 to 60 in good health. Sequencing was performed on blood. The CDR3 DNA reads as TGTGCCAGCAGCAAACGACAGGGGGTTTCCCAGCCCCAGCATTTT. Protein sequence: CASSKRQGVSQPQHF.